Below, one TCR beta chain is given with its context. Its antigen remains unidentified. Generated by immunoSEQ multiplex PCR, the TCRdb table keeps only in-frame clones and is missing some. The repertoire holds about 35,000 clones, around 90% seen once, with roughly 15% in the top ten. The data are from a study of lymphopenia after photon versus proton radiotherapy. The study's findings and limits: Survival link was tested only in deceased patients; proton benefit remains a possibility. Proton therapy kept repertoires fairly stable, unlike photons, which gained effector/memory cells. After lymphocyte nadir, photon-treated repertoires showed oligoclonal expansion, especially CD8+ Temra. Post-nadir TCR diversity decline inversely tracked overall survival among those who died.

The germline V gene has CDR1 SGHTA and CDR2 FQGNSA. V shed 3 bases and J shed 7 bases, with 12 bases lying between them. The CDR3 totals 14 residues. The chain carries TRBV7-2 and TRBJ1-4; no definite D call. This clonotype was obtained from a man between 60 and 75 years old with cholangiocarcinoma. This specimen was peripheral blood, taken from a patient treated with photon-based radiotherapy. CDR3 DNA sequence: TGTGCCAGCAGCTTCGAAACGTGGGGTGAAAAACTGTTTTTT. This sequence encodes CASSFETWGEKLFF.